This paragraph covers one TCR beta chain sequence. The sample originates from a study of blood T cell repertoires in COVID-19. The V gene's germline CDR1 is LNHDA and CDR2 SQIVND (reference sequence). The CDR3 sequence is 14 residues long. With V trimmed by 3 bases and J by 2 bases, 3 bases remained unmatched. Sequenced by immunoSEQ multiplex PCR; TCRdb stores in-frame clones only, minus some. The sample lists hundreds of thousands of clones; over 80% were seen once. Sequencing input: peripheral blood. The V and J genes are TRBV19 and TRBJ2-7, with 8 bases fitting TRBD1. The TCR was taken from a woman in her fifties or sixties with COVID-19, enrolled during active disease. The CDR3 DNA follows: TGTGCCAGTAGTATGGCCAGGGGGCCCTACGAGCAGTACTTC. Translation gives CASSMARGPYEQYF.